These T cell receptor beta chains were read from a single sample in a study of CD8 T cells in ankylosing spondylitis. In TCRdb, the 5' RACE reads were re-called with MiXCR into one record per CDR3 protein. The repertoire has around 100,000 distinct CDR3 sequences, about 8.1% of them found once; the top ten carry about a third. Sequencing used blood, either unsorted or a sorted T cell fraction (not recorded which). The receptors here all came from a male donor with ankylosing spondylitis. Each CDR3 is given with its conserved first and last residue. Each record gives: CDR3 protein, CDR3 DNA, V gene, clone size, D gene, J gene. The D gene is left open where the match is weak. A clone size is listed for some rows: how often the clone was seen (once, few, many), or a class if it is expanded.

CDR3aa: CASSRSGQTSLVGELFF
CDR3nt: TGTGCCAGCAGCCGCTCCGGACAGACTAGCTTGGTCGGGGAGCTGTTTTTT
v_gene: TRBV5-6
abundance: -
d_gene: -
j_gene: TRBJ2-2

CDR3aa: CAWSVTGVELFF
CDR3nt: TGTGCCTGGAGTGTGACAGGAGTTGAACTGTTTTTT
v_gene: TRBV30
abundance: -
d_gene: -
j_gene: TRBJ1-4

CDR3aa: CASSRTDSNQPQHF
CDR3nt: TGTGCCAGCTCTCGGACAGATAGCAATCAGCCCCAGCATTTT
v_gene: TRBV7-9
abundance: many
d_gene: -
j_gene: TRBJ1-5

CDR3aa: CASSAGATYEQYF
CDR3nt: TGTGCCAGCAGTGCCGGGGCTACCTACGAGCAGTACTTC
v_gene: TRBV27
abundance: -
d_gene: -
j_gene: TRBJ2-7

CDR3aa: CASSLNIAGNSGANVLTF
CDR3nt: TGTGCCAGCAGCTTAAATATCGCAGGGAACTCTGGGGCCAACGTCCTGACTTTC
v_gene: TRBV7-6
abundance: few
d_gene: -
j_gene: TRBJ2-6

CDR3aa: CASRQSPTEQYF
CDR3nt: TGTGCCAGCCGCCAGAGCCCAACCGAGCAGTACTTC
v_gene: TRBV2
abundance: few
d_gene: -
j_gene: TRBJ2-7

CDR3aa: CASSFTSGRGTDTQYF
CDR3nt: TGCGCCAGCAGCTTCACCTCGGGTAGGGGCACAGATACGCAGTATTTT
v_gene: TRBV5-1
abundance: -
d_gene: -
j_gene: TRBJ2-3

CDR3aa: CASDYGESTGELFF
CDR3nt: TGTGCCAGCGATTACGGCGAGAGCACCGGGGAGCTGTTTTTT
v_gene: TRBV12-3/TRBV12-4
abundance: many
d_gene: -
j_gene: TRBJ2-2

CDR3aa: CAWTLQLLNSPLHF
CDR3nt: TGTGCCTGGACTCTACAGCTCCTTAATTCACCCCTCCACTTT
v_gene: TRBV30
abundance: few
d_gene: -
j_gene: TRBJ1-6

CDR3aa: CASSLGGAFSTDTQYF
CDR3nt: TGCGCCAGCAGCTTGGGGGGGGCGTTCAGCACAGATACGCAGTATTTT
v_gene: TRBV5-1
abundance: -
d_gene: -
j_gene: TRBJ2-3